This T cell receptor (beta chain) was obtained from a study of cytomegalovirus exposure and HLA in healthy donors. This PCR relied on a set of 60 Vbeta primers and 13 Jbeta primers. TCRdb's table, derived via immunoSEQ multiplex PCR, lists solely in-frame clones and lacks some. Of around 200,000 clones listed, around 86% are singletons. Trimming at V came to 5 bases and at J to 5 bases, leaving 10 bases not matched to a gene. Germline V gives CDR1 MNHEY, CDR2 SMNVEV (reference sequence). This CDR3 comprises 15 residues. The TCR originated in a man in his forties in good health and CMV-seropositive. The chain couples TRBV27 to TRBJ2-3, with TRBD1 matching over 7 bases. Sequenced: PBMCs. In DNA, the CDR3 is TGTGCCAGCAGTGCACCGACAGGGTCTGGAGATACGCAGTATTTT. Protein sequence: CASSAPTGSGDTQYF.